The 4 T cell receptor beta chains reported below all come from one sample, sequenced in a study of vaccination effects on CD4 cells after COVID-19. Within the ViraFEST assay, antigen-specific CD4+ T cells underwent expansion with viral peptide pools prior to sequencing. It was after approximately 11 days of culture that CD4+ T cells were isolated. In the vaccine recipients, nucleocapsid antibodies were negative and there was no prior SARS-CoV-2 infection. The antigens these receptors bind are not known. The protocol was immunoSEQ multiplex PCR, while the TCRdb copy is restricted to in-frame clones and leaves out a portion. The sample has 65,000 to 90,000 clones; 78% are singletons. Here the sequenced sample was CD4+ T cells from PBMCs cultured with SARS-CoV-2 spike peptides, taken before COVID-19 vaccination. The receptors derive from a human donor who received a COVID-19 vaccine.

This clone was seen a few times. The chain links TRBV5-1 to TRBJ1-1; D might be TRBD1 (6 bases). Germline loops: CDR1 SGHRS, CDR2 YFSETQ. The CDR3 length is 14 residues. Trimming removed 4 bases at V and 4 bases at J, with 14 bases between. As DNA, the CDR3 is TGCGCCAGCAGCGGCCTGGGGGGCGGCACTGAAGCTTTCTTT. Its protein is CASSGLGGGTEAFF.

This clone was recorded a few times. The chain links TRBV24-1 to TRBJ1-2, with D possibly being TRBD1 (5 bases). The CDR3 loop spans 14 amino acids. Per germline, CDR1 KGHDR and CDR2 SFDVKD. Between the trimmed V and J ends, which lost 5 bases and 2 bases, there was a span of 11 bases. DNA for the CDR3: TGTGCCACCAGTGGAACAGGCGTCAACTATGGCTACACCTTC. Its translation is CATSGTGVNYGYTF.

The chain employs TRBV20-1 and TRBJ1-3; possible D gene TRBD1, 5 bases. Germline values: CDR1 DFQATT, CDR2 SNEGSKA (reference sequence). The CDR3 sequence is 11 residues long. Trimming cost V 5 bases and J 4 bases, with 6 bases left between them. The CDR3 nucleotides are TGCAGTGCTCCAGGGGGAAACACCATATATTTT. Its protein is CSAPGGNTIYF.

This chain connects TRBV9 to TRBJ2-3, with D possibly TRBD2 on 6 matching bases. The CDR3 length is 15 residues. Germline V gene sequence: CDR1 SGDLS, CDR2 YYNGEE. The V end was cut by 1 base, the J end by 3 bases, with 12 bases between. CDR3 DNA sequence: TGTGCCAGCAGCGTACGACTAGATCTTACAGATACGCAGTATTTT. This translates into CASSVRLDLTDTQYF.